One sample yielded the 6 T cell receptor beta chains listed below, sequenced in a study of human T cells and chemical hapten exposure. TCRdb itself ran the RACE reads through MiXCR, one entry per CDR3 protein. This sample has 150,000 to 200,000 distinct CDR3 sequences; 25% to 35% occur once, and the top ten carry about 2.7%. The time point was: pre-sensitization, week 0. Stated treatment: therapeutic diphenylcyclopropenone sensitization with weekly scalp DPC. The sample was whole blood, taken in connection with sensitization to the hapten diphenylcyclopropenone (DPC). These receptors originate from a woman aged 25 to 39 with alopecia areata. Some clones in this sample may be carry-over from other donors' samples.

This clonotype was detected a few times. This rearrangement joins TRBV4-1 to TRBJ2-2, with D possibly matching TRBD2 (5 bases). V lost 0 bases, J lost 2 bases, and 13 bases lay in between. The length of the CDR3 is 17 residues. Germline V gene sequence: CDR1 MGHRA, CDR2 YSYEKL. The CDR3 region is CASSQDRGRVNTGELFF. CDR3 nucleotides: TGCGCCAGCAGCCAAGATCGGGGAAGGGTTAACACCGGGGAGCTGTTTTTT.

This rearrangement joins TRBV4-3 to TRBJ1-1; D ambiguous. Per the germline V gene, CDR1 is LGHNA and CDR2 is YSLEER. V gave up 0 bases and J gave up 0 bases, with 8 bases separating them. The CDR3 consists of 15 residues. The CDR3, as DNA: TGCGCCAGCAGCCAAGATTCCGCGATGAACACTGAAGCTTTCTTT. Its protein is CASSQDSAMNTEAFF.

V usage is TRBV20-1 and J usage is TRBJ1-4; 8 bases fit TRBD1. The CDR3 is 13 amino acids. Germline values: CDR1 DFQATT, CDR2 SNEGSKA (reference sequence). With V trimmed by 8 bases and J by 8 bases, 10 bases remained unmatched. CDR3 in amino acids: CSPRTGIGEKLFF. The CDR3 nucleotides read TGCAGTCCCCGGACAGGGATAGGCGAAAAACTGTTTTTT.

This clonotype was counted a few times. The chain has TRBV29-1 and TRBJ2-3; a possible D gene is TRBD2 (7 bases). V was trimmed by 7 bases and J by 5 bases, leaving 13 bases between them. Germline V CDR1 and CDR2: SQVTM, ANQGSEA. This CDR3 is built from 12 residues. CDR3 nucleotide sequence: TGCAGCGCTCCGGGGGGCCGAGATACGCAGTATTTT. Encoded protein: CSAPGGRDTQYF.

This clonotype turned up a few times. The chain links TRBV12-3 or TRBV12-4 to TRBJ1-1; 8 bases match TRBD1. V shed 6 bases and J 7 bases; nucleotides not matched to a gene: 7. CDR3 size: 13 residues. The CDR3 spells CASRGDGQGEAFF. DNA of the CDR3: TGTGCCAGCAGGGGGGACGGACAGGGTGAAGCTTTCTTT.

The rearrangement links TRBV7-9 to TRBJ2-2; D remains ambiguous. CDR1 is SEHNR, CDR2 FQNEAQ, per germline (reference sequence). V was pared by 5 bases and J by 1 base, with 5 bases between. The CDR3 extends over 13 amino acids. The CDR3 loop is CASSQLNTGELFF. The CDR3 nucleotides are TGTGCCAGCAGCCAATTGAACACCGGGGAGCTGTTTTTT.